The 4 T cell receptor beta chains listed next were all sequenced from one sample in a study of blood T cells in healthy people across ages. A second PCR, run for about 6 to 11 cycles, used a sample-barcoded 5' primer plus a J-beta primer mix. MiXCR, applied by TCRdb to the 5' RACE reads, yields one record per CDR3 protein. Among around 970,000 distinct CDR3 sequences listed, roughly 51% were seen once. The material sequenced was blood. Receptors were obtained from a woman in her sixties in good health.

This clonotype was counted between two and nine times. V is TRBV10-3 and J is TRBJ2-1; D is uncertain. V lost 3 bases, J lost 8 bases, and 26 bases lay in between. CDR3 size: 18 residues. Germline assignment: CDR1 ENHRY and CDR2 SYGVKD. The CDR3 is CAISDLDPGPLAYYEQFF. As DNA, the CDR3 is TGTGCCATCAGTGACCTCGACCCCGGGCCACTGGCTTATTATGAGCAGTTCTTC.

The gene calls are TRBV3-1 and TRBJ2-7, with 8 bases lining up with TRBD2. The V and J ends lost 0 bases and 2 bases, in that order; junction bases with no gene match: 6. The CDR3 has 16 residues. Germline V gene lookup returns CDR1 LGHDT and CDR2 YNNKEL (reference sequence). CDR3 protein: CASSQDSAGDAYEQYF. The CDR3 DNA reads TGTGCCAGCAGCCAAGATTCAGCGGGAGATGCCTACGAGCAGTACTTC.

The chain recombines TRBV27 with TRBJ1-4; maybe TRBD1 (5 bases). The CDR3 loop spans 16 amino acids. Trimming stripped 2 bases from V and 6 bases from J, with 16 bases between. CDR1 MNHEY and CDR2 SMNVEV come from the germline V gene (reference sequence). The CDR3 region has the DNA TGTGCCAGCAGTTTAGTGGCTCCGGGACGGCATGAAAAACTGTTTTTT. Amino acids: CASSLVAPGRHEKLFF.

This clonotype was observed a handful of times. This chain uses TRBV11-2 with TRBJ2-7, with TRBD1 matching 10 bases. V gave up 6 bases and J gave up 4 bases; unmatched junction bases: 6. The CDR3 loop spans 14 amino acids. Germline V gene lookup returns CDR1 SGHAT and CDR2 FQNNGV. CDR3 residues: CASRGDRGRYEQYF. The DNA of the CDR3 is TGTGCCAGCAGGGGGGACAGGGGAAGGTACGAGCAGTACTTC.